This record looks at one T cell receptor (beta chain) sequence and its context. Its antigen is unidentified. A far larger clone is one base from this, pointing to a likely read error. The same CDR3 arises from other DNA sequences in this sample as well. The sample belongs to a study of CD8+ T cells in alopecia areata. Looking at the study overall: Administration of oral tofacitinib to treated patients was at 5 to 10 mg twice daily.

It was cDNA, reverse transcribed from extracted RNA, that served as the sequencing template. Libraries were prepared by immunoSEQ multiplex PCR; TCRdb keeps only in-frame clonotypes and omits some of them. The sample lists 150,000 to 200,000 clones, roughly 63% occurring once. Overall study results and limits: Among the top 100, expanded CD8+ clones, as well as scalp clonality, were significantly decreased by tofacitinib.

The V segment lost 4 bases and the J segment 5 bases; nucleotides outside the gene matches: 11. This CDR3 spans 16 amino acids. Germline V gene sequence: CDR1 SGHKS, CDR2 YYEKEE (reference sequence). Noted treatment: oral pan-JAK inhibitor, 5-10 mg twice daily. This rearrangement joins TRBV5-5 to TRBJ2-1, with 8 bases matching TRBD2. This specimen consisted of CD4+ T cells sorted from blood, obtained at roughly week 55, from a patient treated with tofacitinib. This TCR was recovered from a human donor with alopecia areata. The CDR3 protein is CASSPIGGGIDNEQFF. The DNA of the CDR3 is TGTGCCAGCAGCCCTATAGGCGGGGGGATTGACAATGAGCAGTTCTTC. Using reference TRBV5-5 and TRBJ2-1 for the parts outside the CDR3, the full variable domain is DAGVTQSPTHLIKTRGQQVTLRCSPISGHKSVSWYQQVLGQGPQFIFQYYEKEERGRGNFPDRFSARQFPNYSSELNVNALLLGDSALYLCASSPIGGGIDNEQFFGPGTRLTVL.